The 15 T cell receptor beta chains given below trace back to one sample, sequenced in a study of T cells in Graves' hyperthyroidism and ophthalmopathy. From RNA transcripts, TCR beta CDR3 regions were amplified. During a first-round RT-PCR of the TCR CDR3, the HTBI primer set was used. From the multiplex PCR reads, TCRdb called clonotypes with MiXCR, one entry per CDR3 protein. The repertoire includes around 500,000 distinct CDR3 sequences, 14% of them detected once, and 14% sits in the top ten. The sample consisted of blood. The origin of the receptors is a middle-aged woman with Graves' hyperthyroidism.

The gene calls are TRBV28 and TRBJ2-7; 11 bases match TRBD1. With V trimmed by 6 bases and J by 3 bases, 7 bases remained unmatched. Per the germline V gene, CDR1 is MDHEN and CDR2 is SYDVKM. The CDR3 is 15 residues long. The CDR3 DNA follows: TGTGCCAGCAGAACTCCGGGACAGGGGGACTACGAGCAGTACTTC. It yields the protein CASRTPGQGDYEQYF.

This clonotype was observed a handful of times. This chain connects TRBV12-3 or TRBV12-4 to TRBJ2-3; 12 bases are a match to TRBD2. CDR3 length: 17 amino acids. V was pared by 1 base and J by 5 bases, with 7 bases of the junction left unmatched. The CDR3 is CASSLVILAGGIDTQYF. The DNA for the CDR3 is TGTGCCAGCAGTTTAGTAATCCTAGCGGGAGGGATAGATACGCAGTATTTT.

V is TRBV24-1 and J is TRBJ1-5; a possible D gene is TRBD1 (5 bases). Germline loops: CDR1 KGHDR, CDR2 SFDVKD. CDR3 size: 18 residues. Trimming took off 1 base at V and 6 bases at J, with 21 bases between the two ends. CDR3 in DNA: TGTGCCACCAGTGATTTACCAGAAGGACACCGGTCTGGTCAGCCCCAGCATTTT. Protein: CATSDLPEGHRSGQPQHF.

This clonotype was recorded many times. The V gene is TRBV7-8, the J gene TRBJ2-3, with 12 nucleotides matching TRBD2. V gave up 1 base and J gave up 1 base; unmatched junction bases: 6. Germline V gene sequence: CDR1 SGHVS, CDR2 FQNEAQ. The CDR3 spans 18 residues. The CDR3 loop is CASSLDPPSGRGTDTQYF. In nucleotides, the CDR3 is TGTGCCAGCAGCTTAGACCCACCTAGCGGGAGGGGCACAGATACGCAGTATTTT.

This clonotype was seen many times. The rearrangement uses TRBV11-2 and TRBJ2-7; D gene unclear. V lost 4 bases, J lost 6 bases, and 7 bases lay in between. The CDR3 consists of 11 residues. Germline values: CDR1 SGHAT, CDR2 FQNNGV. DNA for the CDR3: TGTGCCAGCAGCTGGAGTTCCGAGCAGTACTTC. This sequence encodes CASSWSSEQYF.

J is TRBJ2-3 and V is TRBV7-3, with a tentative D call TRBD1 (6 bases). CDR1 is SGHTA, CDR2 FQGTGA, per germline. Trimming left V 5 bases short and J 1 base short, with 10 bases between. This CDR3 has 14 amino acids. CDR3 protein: CASSPDRRTDTQYF. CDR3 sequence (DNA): TGTGCCAGCAGCCCCGACAGGCGCACAGATACGCAGTATTTT.

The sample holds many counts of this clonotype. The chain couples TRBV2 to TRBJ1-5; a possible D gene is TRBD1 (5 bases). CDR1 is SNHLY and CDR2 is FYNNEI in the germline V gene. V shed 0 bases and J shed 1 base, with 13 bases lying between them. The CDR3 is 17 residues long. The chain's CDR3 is CASSEAQGLVSNQPQHF. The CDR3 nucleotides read TGTGCCAGCAGTGAAGCCCAGGGATTAGTGAGCAATCAGCCCCAGCATTTT.

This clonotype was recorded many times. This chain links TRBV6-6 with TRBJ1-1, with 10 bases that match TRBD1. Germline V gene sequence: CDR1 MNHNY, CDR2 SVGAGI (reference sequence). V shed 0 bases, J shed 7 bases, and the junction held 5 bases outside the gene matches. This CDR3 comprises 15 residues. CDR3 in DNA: TGTGCCAGCAGTTACTCCACCGGGACAGGGGATGAAGCTTTCTTT. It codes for CASSYSTGTGDEAFF.

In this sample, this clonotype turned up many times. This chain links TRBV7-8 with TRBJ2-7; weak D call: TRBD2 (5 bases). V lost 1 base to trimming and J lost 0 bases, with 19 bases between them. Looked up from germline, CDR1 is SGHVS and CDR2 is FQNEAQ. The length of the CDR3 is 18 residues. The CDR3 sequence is CASSLGGAEAGPSYEQYF. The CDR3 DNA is TGTGCCAGCAGCTTAGGAGGCGCCGAGGCGGGCCCCTCCTACGAGCAGTACTTC.

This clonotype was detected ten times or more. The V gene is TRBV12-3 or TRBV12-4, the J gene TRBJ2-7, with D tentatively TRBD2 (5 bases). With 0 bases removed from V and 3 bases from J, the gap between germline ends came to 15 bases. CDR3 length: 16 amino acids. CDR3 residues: CASSLAREFPLYEQYF. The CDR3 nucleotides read TGTGCCAGCAGTTTAGCGAGGGAGTTTCCCCTCTACGAGCAGTACTTC.

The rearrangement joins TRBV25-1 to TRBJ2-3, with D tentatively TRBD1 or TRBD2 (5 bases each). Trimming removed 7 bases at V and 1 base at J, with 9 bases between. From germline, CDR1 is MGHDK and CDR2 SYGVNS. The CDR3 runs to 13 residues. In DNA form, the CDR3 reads TGTGCCAGCATGGGGGTGGGCACAGATACGCAGTATTTT. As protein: CASMGVGTDTQYF.

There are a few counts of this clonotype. CDR3 sequence reads: CAWRGVNTGELFF. CDR3 sequence (DNA): TGTGCCTGGAGGGGGGTGAACACCGGGGAGCTGTTTTTT. V usage is TRBV30 and J usage is TRBJ2-2; D is perhaps TRBD1 or TRBD2 (5 bases each). CDR3 size: 13 residues. The V gene lost 3 bases and the J gene lost 1 base, with 6 bases spanning the gap. The germline CDR1 and CDR2 sequences are GTSNPN and SVGIG (reference sequence).

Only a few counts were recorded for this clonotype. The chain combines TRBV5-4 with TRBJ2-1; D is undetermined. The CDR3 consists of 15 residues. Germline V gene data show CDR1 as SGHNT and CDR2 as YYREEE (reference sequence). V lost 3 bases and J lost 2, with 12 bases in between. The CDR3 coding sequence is TGTGCCAGCAGCTGGGCGACTTCCACCTACAATGAGCAGTTCTTC. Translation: CASSWATSTYNEQFF.

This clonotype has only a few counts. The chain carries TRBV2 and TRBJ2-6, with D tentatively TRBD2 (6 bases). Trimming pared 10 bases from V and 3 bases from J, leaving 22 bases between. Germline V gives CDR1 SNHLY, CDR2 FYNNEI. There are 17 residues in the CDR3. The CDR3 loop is CANSKKGPGVGANVLTF. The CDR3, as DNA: TGTGCCAACTCGAAAAAGGGGCCGGGGGTTGGGGCCAACGTCCTGACTTTC.

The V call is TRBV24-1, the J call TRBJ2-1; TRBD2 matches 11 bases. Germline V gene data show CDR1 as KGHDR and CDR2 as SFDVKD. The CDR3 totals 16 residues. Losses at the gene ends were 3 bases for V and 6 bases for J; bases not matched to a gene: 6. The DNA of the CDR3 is TGTGCCACCAGTGATACACTAGCGGGAGAAGGCAATGAGCAGTTCTTC. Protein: CATSDTLAGEGNEQFF.